Listed below are T cell receptor beta chains from one sample, sequenced in a study of shared clonotypes between healthy human individuals. Some clones are missing from TCRdb's copy, which holds only in-frame ones; the method was immunoSEQ multiplex PCR. The sample has 700,000 or so clones, approximately 79% seen once. The sequenced sample was memory CD4+ T cells sorted from blood. The origin of the receptors is a young woman in good health. Each CDR3 is given without its conserved first and last residue. The order of the fields is V gene, J gene, CDR3 protein.

v_call: TRBV28
j_call: TRBJ2-7
cdr3_aa: ASSFSRTGGGEQY

v_call: TRBV19
j_call: TRBJ2-1
cdr3_aa: ASRASDRVNEQF

v_call: TRBV28
j_call: TRBJ2-7
cdr3_aa: ASSLTPPIRH

v_call: TRBV27
j_call: TRBJ2-2
cdr3_aa: ASSLAGGFTGELF

v_call: TRBV5-1
j_call: TRBJ2-7
cdr3_aa: ASSPTSGSSYEQY

v_call: TRBV18
j_call: TRBJ2-3
cdr3_aa: ASSPPGLAAHTQY

v_call: TRBV18
j_call: TRBJ1-1
cdr3_aa: ASSWSPGPMNTEAF

v_call: TRBV30
j_call: TRBJ2-2
cdr3_aa: AWSAPNTGELF

v_call: TRBV6-5
j_call: TRBJ2-7
cdr3_aa: ASSYRSEQY

v_call: TRBV18
j_call: TRBJ1-2
cdr3_aa: ASSPGQGSNYGYT

v_call: TRBV18
j_call: TRBJ2-2
cdr3_aa: ASSPLGQGDTGELF

v_call: TRBV18
j_call: TRBJ2-5
cdr3_aa: ASSTQETQY

v_call: TRBV4-1
j_call: TRBJ2-7
cdr3_aa: ASSPSLADSSYEQY

v_call: TRBV10-2
j_call: TRBJ2-1
cdr3_aa: ASIKTSGRWNEQF

v_call: TRBV18
j_call: TRBJ2-7
cdr3_aa: ASSERDRALDEQY

v_call: TRBV5-1
j_call: TRBJ2-1
cdr3_aa: ASSSDRAVSYNEQF

v_call: TRBV6-1
j_call: TRBJ2-3
cdr3_aa: ATRQTTSTDTQY

v_call: TRBV4-1
j_call: TRBJ1-5
cdr3_aa: ASSPGAGTGDFQPQH

v_call: TRBV25-1
j_call: TRBJ2-5
cdr3_aa: ASSDDRGEETQY

v_call: TRBV28
j_call: TRBJ2-7
cdr3_aa: ASATHSGGGTYEQY

v_call: TRBV7-2
j_call: TRBJ1-1
cdr3_aa: ASSFTSGTGSEAF

v_call: TRBV18
j_call: TRBJ2-7
cdr3_aa: ASSPEIASEQY

v_call: TRBV5-1
j_call: TRBJ2-7
cdr3_aa: ASSLDQVAYEQY

v_call: TRBV5-1
j_call: TRBJ1-3
cdr3_aa: ASSVAGGHSGNTIY

v_call: TRBV9
j_call: .
cdr3_aa: ASSVAPGSREQY

v_call: TRBV2
j_call: TRBJ2-2
cdr3_aa: ASSDWLGRGTGELF

v_call: TRBV5-6
j_call: TRBJ1-1
cdr3_aa: ASSLYRTGGETEAF

v_call: TRBV19
j_call: TRBJ1-5
cdr3_aa: ASSIIPGERGNQPQH

v_call: TRBV28
j_call: .
cdr3_aa: ASSSGGTYEQY

v_call: TRBV19
j_call: TRBJ2-5
cdr3_aa: ASSGTRRETQY

v_call: TRBV18
j_call: TRBJ2-7
cdr3_aa: ASSRSLTETYEQY

v_call: TRBV29-1
j_call: TRBJ1-1
cdr3_aa: SVEAAPGDTEAF

v_call: TRBV5-4
j_call: TRBJ1-3
cdr3_aa: ASSGQAGALGGNTIY

v_call: TRBV19
j_call: TRBJ2-5
cdr3_aa: ASSQTGTLAETQY

v_call: TRBV27
j_call: TRBJ1-2
cdr3_aa: ASSPKQGLSYGYT

v_call: TRBV25-1
j_call: TRBJ2-5
cdr3_aa: ASSAVPGGIQETQY

v_call: TRBV28
j_call: TRBJ1-2
cdr3_aa: ASSLNSPIYGYT

v_call: TRBV9
j_call: TRBJ2-1
cdr3_aa: ASSVLDGEQF

v_call: TRBV30
j_call: TRBJ2-3
cdr3_aa: AWSALRGWGASTDTQY

v_call: TRBV7-8
j_call: TRBJ2-7
cdr3_aa: ASSSSTGVAYEQY

v_call: TRBV2
j_call: TRBJ2-7
cdr3_aa: ASSGDSREQY

v_call: TRBV5-1
j_call: TRBJ2-3
cdr3_aa: ASSGQDPATSDTQY

v_call: TRBV7-2
j_call: TRBJ2-6
cdr3_aa: ASSFFGANVLT

v_call: TRBV28
j_call: TRBJ2-1
cdr3_aa: ASSFSGTPLWNEQF

v_call: TRBV19
j_call: TRBJ1-3
cdr3_aa: ASSVQGYSGNTIY

v_call: TRBV21-1
j_call: TRBJ2-7
cdr3_aa: ASSKMARETGEQY

v_call: TRBV11-2
j_call: TRBJ1-3
cdr3_aa: ASSLVDNSGNTIY

v_call: TRBV10-1
j_call: TRBJ2-1
cdr3_aa: ASTAGPYVEQF

v_call: TRBV2
j_call: TRBJ1-1
cdr3_aa: ASSALRPGDTEAF

v_call: TRBV11-2
j_call: TRBJ2-7
cdr3_aa: ASGMSNYEQY

v_call: TRBV30
j_call: TRBJ1-1
cdr3_aa: AWRETRTEAF

v_call: TRBV6-5
j_call: TRBJ2-5
cdr3_aa: ASSRDANQETQY

v_call: TRBV5-8
j_call: TRBJ2-5
cdr3_aa: ASSLPRAGGLQETQY

v_call: TRBV5-1
j_call: TRBJ2-6
cdr3_aa: ASSNTGTGANVLT

v_call: TRBV28
j_call: TRBJ2-7
cdr3_aa: ASSPPMGKSGRASHEQY